The 5 T cell receptor beta chains given below trace back to one sample, sequenced in a study of T cell repertoires in cytomegalovirus infection. No antigen has been identified for these receptors. TCRdb used MiXCR to reprocess the reads, holding one entry per CDR3 protein. The sample has some 920,000 distinct CDR3 sequences; roughly 30% are singletons. Sequenced material: cultured CD8+ T cells from PBMCs, taken from culture after CMV antigen stimulation. These receptors were obtained from a human donor in good health (CMV status not recorded). Some clones in this sample may be carry-over from other donors' samples.

This clonotype came up many times. The genes are TRBV7-9 and TRBJ2-1; D gene unclear. The germline V gene has CDR1 SEHNR and CDR2 FQNEAQ (reference sequence). The CDR3 sequence is 16 residues long. Trimming cost V 2 bases and J 3 bases, with 14 bases left between them. CDR3 in DNA: TGTGCCAGCAGCTTATATCCCCCTTCTCTCTACAATGAGCAGTTCTTC. It specifies CASSLYPPSLYNEQFF.

The chain combines TRBV9 with TRBJ1-2, with no clear D. This CDR3 is built from 14 residues. Germline CDR1 SGDLS, CDR2 YYNGEE. V lost 0 bases, J lost 1 base, and 7 bases lay in between. The CDR3 DNA reads as TGTGCCAGCAGCGTAGCTACGGATAACTATGGCTACACCTTC. This gives the protein CASSVATDNYGYTF.

Details on this clonotype: A much larger clonotype is one base distant, so this may be a read error. The rearrangement joins TRBV7-2 to TRBJ2-7; no clear D gene. The CDR3 has 14 residues. Germline V gene data show CDR1 as SGHTA and CDR2 as FQGNSA. The CDR3 here is CANSLYPAAYEQYF. CDR3 in DNA: TGTGCCAACAGCTTGTACCCCGCCGCCTACGAGCAGTACTTC.

There are a few counts of this clonotype. V usage is TRBV14 and J usage is TRBJ1-4, with no clear D. CDR1 and CDR2 from the germline V gene are SGHDN and FVKESK. V was shortened by 2 bases and J by 8 bases, with 18 bases between the two germline ends. This CDR3 contains 16 residues. CDR3: CASSQWGGPDLEKLFF. In DNA form, the CDR3 reads TGTGCCAGCAGCCAATGGGGAGGCCCCGACCTGGAAAAACTGTTTTTT.

The chain links TRBV4-1 to TRBJ2-7; either TRBD1 or TRBD2 may fit D (5 bases each). The germline gives CDR1 MGHRA, CDR2 YSYEKL. The V end was cut by 5 bases, the J end by 2 bases, with 16 bases between. The CDR3 loop spans 15 amino acids. CDR3 nucleotide sequence: TGCGCCAGCAGCTTGAGCTGGGACGGAGCCTACGAGCAGTACTTC. Its protein is CASSLSWDGAYEQYF.